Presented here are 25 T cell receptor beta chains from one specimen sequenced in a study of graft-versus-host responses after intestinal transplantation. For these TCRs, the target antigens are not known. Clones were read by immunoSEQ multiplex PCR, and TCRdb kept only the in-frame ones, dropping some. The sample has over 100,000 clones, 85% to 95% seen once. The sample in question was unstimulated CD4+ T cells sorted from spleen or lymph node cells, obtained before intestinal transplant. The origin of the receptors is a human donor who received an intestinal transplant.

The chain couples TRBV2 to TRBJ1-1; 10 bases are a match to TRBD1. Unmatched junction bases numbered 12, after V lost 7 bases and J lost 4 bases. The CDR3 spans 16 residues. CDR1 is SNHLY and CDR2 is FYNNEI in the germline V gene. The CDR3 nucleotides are TGTGCCAGCAAGTTTGGACAGGGGGATGGGGGCACTGAAGCTTTCTTT. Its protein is CASKFGQGDGGTEAFF.

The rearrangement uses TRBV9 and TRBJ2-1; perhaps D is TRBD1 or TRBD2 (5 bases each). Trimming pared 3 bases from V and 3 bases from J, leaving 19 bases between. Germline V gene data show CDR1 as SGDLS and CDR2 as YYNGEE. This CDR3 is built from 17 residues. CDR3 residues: CASSERGLGPSYNEQFF. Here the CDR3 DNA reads TGTGCCAGCAGCGAGAGGGGTTTGGGGCCCAGCTACAATGAGCAGTTCTTC. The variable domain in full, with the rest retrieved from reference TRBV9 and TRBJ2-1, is DSGVTQTPKHLITATGQRVTLRCSPRSGDLSVYWYQQSLDQGLQFLIQYYNGEERAKGNILERFSAQQFPDLHSELNLSSLELGDSALYFCASSERGLGPSYNEQFFGPGTRLTVL.

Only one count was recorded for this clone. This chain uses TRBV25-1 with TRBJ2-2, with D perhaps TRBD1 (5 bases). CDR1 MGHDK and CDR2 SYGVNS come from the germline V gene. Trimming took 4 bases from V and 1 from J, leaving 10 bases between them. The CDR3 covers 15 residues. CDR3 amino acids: CASSVAGMNTGELFF. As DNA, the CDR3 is TGTGCCAGCAGTGTCGCAGGGATGAACACCGGGGAGCTGTTTTTT.

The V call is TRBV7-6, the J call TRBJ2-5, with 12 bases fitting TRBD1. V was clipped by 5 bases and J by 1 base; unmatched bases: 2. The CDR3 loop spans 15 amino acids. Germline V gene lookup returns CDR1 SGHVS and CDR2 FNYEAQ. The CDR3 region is CASSGTGGFQETQYF. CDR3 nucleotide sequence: TGTGCCAGCAGCGGGACAGGGGGCTTCCAAGAGACCCAGTACTTC.

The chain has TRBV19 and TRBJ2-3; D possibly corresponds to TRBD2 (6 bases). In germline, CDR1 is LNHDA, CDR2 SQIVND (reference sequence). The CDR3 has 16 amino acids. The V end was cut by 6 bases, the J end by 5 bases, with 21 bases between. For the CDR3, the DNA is TGTGCCAGTAGGCCCCTGACTGGAGGGAGGAGAGATACGCAGTATTTT. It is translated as CASRPLTGGRRDTQYF.

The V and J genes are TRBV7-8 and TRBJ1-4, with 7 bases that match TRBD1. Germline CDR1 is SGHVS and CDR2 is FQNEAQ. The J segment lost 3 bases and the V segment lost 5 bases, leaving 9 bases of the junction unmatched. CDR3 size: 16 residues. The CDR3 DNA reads TGTGCCAGCAGCCAAGACAGGGCGGGAGCTAATGAAAAACTGTTTTTT. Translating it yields CASSQDRAGANEKLFF.

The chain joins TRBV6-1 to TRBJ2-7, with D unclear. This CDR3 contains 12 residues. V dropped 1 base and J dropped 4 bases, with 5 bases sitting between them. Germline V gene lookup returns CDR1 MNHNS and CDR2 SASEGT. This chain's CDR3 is CASSEVRYEQYF. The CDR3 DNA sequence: TGTGCCAGCAGTGAAGTCAGGTACGAGCAGTACTTC.

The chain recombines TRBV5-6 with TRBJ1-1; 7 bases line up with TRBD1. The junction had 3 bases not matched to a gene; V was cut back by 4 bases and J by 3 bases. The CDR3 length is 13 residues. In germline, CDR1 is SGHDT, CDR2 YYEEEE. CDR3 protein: CASSPGGYTEAFF. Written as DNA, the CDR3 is TGTGCCAGCAGCCCAGGGGGATACACTGAAGCTTTCTTT.

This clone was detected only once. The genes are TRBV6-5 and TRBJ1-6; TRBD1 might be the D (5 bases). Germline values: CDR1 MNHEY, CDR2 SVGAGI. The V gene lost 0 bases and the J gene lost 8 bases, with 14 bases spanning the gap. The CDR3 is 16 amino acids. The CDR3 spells CASSYSRRGGYSPLHF. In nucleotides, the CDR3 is TGTGCCAGCAGTTACTCCCGTCGCGGGGGTTATTCACCCCTCCACTTT.

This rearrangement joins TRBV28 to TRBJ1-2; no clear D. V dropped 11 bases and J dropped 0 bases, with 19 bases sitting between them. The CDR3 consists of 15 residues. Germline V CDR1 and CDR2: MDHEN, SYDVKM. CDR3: CASYEDGLANYGYTF. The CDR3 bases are TGTGCCTCCTACGAGGACGGCCTCGCTAACTATGGCTACACCTTC.

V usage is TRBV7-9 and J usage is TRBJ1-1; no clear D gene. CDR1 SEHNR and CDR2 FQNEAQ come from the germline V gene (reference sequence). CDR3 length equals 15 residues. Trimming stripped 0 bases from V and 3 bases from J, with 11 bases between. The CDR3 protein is CASSLASGRDTEAFF. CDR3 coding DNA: TGTGCCAGCAGCTTAGCGTCGGGTAGGGACACTGAAGCTTTCTTT.

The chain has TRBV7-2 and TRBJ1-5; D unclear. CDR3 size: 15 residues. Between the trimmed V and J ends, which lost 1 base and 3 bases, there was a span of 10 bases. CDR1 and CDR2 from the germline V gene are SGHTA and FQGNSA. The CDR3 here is CASSLGRVSNQPQHF. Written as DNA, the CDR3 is TGTGCCAGCAGCTTAGGGAGGGTTTCCAATCAGCCCCAGCATTTT. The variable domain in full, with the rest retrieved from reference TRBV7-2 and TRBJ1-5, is GAGVSQSPSNKVTEKGKDVELRCDPISGHTALYWYRQSLGQGLEFLIYFQGNSAPDKSGLPSDRFSAERTGGSVSTLTIQRTQQEDSAVYLCASSLGRVSNQPQHFGDGTRLSIL.

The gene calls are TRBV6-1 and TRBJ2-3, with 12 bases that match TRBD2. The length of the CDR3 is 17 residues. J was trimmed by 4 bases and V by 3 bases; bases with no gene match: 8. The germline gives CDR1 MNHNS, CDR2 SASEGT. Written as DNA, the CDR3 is TGTGCCAGCAGTGATCCCCCGACTAGCGGGAGCTCAGATACGCAGTATTTT. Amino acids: CASSDPPTSGSSDTQYF.

The chain's CDR3 is CASSPGPHPYEQYF. The CDR3 DNA is TGTGCCAGCAGCCCCGGGCCTCACCCCTACGAGCAGTACTTC. This rearrangement joins TRBV7-3 to TRBJ2-7; D remains ambiguous. The germline CDR1 and CDR2 sequences are SGHTA and FQGTGA. This CDR3 has 14 residues. V was pared by 5 bases and J by 2 bases, with 13 bases between.

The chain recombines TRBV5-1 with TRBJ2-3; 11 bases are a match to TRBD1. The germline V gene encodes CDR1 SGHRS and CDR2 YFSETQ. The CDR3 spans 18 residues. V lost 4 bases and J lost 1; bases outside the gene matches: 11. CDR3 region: CASSRRDRGTLRTDTQYF. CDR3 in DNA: TGCGCCAGCAGCCGCCGGGACAGGGGGACGCTTCGCACAGATACGCAGTATTTT.

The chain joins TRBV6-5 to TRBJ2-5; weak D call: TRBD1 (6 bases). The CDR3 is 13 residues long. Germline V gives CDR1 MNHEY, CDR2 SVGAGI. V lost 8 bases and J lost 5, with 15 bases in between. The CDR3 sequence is CASGTLVLETQYF. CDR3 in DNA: TGTGCCAGCGGGACACTAGTTCTTGAGACCCAGTACTTC.

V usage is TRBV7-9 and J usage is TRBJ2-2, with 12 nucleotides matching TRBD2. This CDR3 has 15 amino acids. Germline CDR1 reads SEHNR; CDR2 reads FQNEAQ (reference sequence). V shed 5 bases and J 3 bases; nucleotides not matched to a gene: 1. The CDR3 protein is CASSRLAGDTGELFF. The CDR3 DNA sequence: TGTGCCAGCAGCCGACTAGCGGGAGACACCGGGGAGCTGTTTTTT.

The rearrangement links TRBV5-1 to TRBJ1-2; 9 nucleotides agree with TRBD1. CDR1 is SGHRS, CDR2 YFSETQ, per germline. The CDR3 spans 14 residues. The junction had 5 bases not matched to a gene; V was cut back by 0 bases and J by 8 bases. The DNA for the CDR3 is TGCGCCAGCAGCTTGGGGGACAGGGAAGGAGGCTACACCTTC. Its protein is CASSLGDREGGYTF.

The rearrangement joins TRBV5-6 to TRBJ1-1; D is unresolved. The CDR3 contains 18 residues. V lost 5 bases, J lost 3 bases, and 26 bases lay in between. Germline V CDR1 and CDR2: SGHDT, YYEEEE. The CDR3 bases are TGTGCCAGCAGTTTTGTTGGTCGTCCGACATTTATTGACACTGAAGCTTTCTTT. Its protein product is CASSFVGRPTFIDTEAFF.

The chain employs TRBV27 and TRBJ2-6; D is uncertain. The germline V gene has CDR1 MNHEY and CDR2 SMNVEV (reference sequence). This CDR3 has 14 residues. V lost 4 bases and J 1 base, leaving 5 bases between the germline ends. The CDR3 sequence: CASSSISGANVLTF. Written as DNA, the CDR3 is TGTGCCAGCAGTTCAATTTCTGGGGCCAACGTCCTGACTTTC.

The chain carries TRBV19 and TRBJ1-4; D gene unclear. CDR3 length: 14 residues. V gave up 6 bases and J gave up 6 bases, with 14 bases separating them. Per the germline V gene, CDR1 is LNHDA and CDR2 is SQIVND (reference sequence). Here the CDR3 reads CASSPTAIYEKLFF. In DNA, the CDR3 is TGTGCCAGTAGCCCGACGGCTATCTATGAAAAACTGTTTTTT.

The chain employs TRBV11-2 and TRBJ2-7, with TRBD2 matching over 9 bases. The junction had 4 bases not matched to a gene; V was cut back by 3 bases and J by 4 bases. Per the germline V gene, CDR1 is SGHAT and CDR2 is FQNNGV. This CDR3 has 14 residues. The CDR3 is CASSLTSGEYEQYF. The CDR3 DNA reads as TGTGCCAGCAGCTTGACTAGCGGAGAATACGAGCAGTACTTC.

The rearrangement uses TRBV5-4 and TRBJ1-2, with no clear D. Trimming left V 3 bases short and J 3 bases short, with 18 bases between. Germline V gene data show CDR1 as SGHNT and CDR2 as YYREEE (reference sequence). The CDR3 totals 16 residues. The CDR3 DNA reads TGTGCCAGCAGCTCCGCGAGACCCTCAAAGGACTATGGCTACACCTTC. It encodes CASSSARPSKDYGYTF.

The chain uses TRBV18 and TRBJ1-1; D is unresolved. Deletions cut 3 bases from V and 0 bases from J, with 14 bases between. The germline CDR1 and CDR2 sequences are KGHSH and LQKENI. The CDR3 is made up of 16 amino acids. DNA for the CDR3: TGTGCCAGCTCACCGAGGGCAGCCCCTATGAACACTGAAGCTTTCTTT. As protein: CASSPRAAPMNTEAFF.

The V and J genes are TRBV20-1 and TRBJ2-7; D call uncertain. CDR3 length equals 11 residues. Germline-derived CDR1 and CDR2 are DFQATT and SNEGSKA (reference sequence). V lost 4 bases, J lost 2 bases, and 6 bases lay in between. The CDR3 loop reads CSATITYEQYF. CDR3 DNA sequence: TGCAGTGCTACCATAACCTACGAGCAGTACTTC.